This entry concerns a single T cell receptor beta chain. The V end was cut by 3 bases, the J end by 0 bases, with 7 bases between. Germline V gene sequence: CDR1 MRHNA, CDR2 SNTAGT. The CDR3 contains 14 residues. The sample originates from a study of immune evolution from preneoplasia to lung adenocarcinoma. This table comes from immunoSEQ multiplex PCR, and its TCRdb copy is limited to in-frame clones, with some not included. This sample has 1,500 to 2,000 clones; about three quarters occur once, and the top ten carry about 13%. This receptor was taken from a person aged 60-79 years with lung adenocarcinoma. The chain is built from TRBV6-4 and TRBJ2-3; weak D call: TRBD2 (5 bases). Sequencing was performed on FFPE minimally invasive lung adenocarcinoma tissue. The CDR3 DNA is TGTGCCAGCAGTGAAGGCGGGAGCACAGATACGCAGTATTTT. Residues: CASSEGGSTDTQYF.